Listed here is a single TCR beta chain. Its specificity is unknown. Amplification used 60 Vbeta primers and 13 Jbeta primers. The repertoire was sequenced with immunoSEQ multiplex PCR; TCRdb's copy has only in-frame clones and lacks some. The sample comprises 95,000 to 100,000 clones, roughly 76% of which are singletons, and 1.5% to 2% rests with the top ten. This sample stems from a study of cytomegalovirus exposure and HLA in healthy donors. Study findings and constraints: Presence/absence analyses supposed approximately even sequencing depth among donors. It was confirmed in vitro that a few of the CMV-associated chains were specific for CMV antigens.

Germline V gene sequence: CDR1 MNHEY, CDR2 SVGAGI. The V gene lost 2 bases and the J gene lost 6 bases, with 8 bases spanning the gap. The CDR3 runs 12 residues. V gene TRBV6-5 combines with J gene TRBJ2-7; perhaps TRBD1 as D (7 bases). The receptor's source is a man between 40 and 49 years old in good health and CMV-seronegative. Input material: PBMCs. The CDR3 DNA reads TGTGCCAGCAGTTACCAGGGGGGCGAGCAGTACTTC. This translates into CASSYQGGEQYF.